This T cell receptor (beta chain) was found in a study of shared clonotypes between healthy human individuals. The protocol was immunoSEQ multiplex PCR, while the TCRdb copy is restricted to in-frame clones and leaves out a portion. The sample lists about 2.4 million clones; 93% were seen once. The CDR3 runs 15 residues. V was clipped by 3 bases and J by 1 base, with 15 bases between them. CDR1 and CDR2 (germline): GTSNPN, SVGIG (reference sequence). Naive CD4+ cells were CD45RA-selected; the remaining cells were memory. This clone was counted only a few times. The receptor comes from a man between 18 and 29 years old in good health. Some clones in this sample may be carry-over from other donors' samples. The V call is TRBV30, the J call TRBJ1-1; D is uncertain. Source material: naive CD4+ T cells from PBMCs. Subset here: CD45RA+ positively selected. CDR3 coding DNA: TGTGCCTGGAGCGCCACCCCCTATCCGAACACTGAAGCTTTCTTT. It yields the protein CAWSATPYPNTEAFF.